This note documents a single T cell receptor beta chain sequence. The antigen is not known. This sample was taken from a study of response to subunit inactivated influenza vaccine. Overall study results and limits: That few new T cells are recruited by each seasonal influenza vaccination was the authors' suggestion.

One entry per CDR3 protein results from TCRdb running MiXCR on the RT-PCR reads. The table shows hundreds of thousands of distinct CDR3 sequences, with around a sixth occurring only once. The CDR3 consists of 15 residues. Trimming stripped 0 bases from V and 3 bases from J, with 13 bases between. Germline V gene lookup returns CDR1 DFQATT and CDR2 SNEGSKA (reference sequence). The sequenced sample was PBMCs from blood, obtained about 11 days after vaccination. This clonotype was sampled from a middle-aged man who received an inactivated influenza vaccine. V and J are TRBV20-1 and TRBJ2-3; tentative D call: TRBD2 (6 bases). CDR3 DNA sequence: TGCAGTGCTAGAGAAGGGACTTGGGGGACAGATACGCAGTATTTT. It codes for CSAREGTWGTDTQYF.